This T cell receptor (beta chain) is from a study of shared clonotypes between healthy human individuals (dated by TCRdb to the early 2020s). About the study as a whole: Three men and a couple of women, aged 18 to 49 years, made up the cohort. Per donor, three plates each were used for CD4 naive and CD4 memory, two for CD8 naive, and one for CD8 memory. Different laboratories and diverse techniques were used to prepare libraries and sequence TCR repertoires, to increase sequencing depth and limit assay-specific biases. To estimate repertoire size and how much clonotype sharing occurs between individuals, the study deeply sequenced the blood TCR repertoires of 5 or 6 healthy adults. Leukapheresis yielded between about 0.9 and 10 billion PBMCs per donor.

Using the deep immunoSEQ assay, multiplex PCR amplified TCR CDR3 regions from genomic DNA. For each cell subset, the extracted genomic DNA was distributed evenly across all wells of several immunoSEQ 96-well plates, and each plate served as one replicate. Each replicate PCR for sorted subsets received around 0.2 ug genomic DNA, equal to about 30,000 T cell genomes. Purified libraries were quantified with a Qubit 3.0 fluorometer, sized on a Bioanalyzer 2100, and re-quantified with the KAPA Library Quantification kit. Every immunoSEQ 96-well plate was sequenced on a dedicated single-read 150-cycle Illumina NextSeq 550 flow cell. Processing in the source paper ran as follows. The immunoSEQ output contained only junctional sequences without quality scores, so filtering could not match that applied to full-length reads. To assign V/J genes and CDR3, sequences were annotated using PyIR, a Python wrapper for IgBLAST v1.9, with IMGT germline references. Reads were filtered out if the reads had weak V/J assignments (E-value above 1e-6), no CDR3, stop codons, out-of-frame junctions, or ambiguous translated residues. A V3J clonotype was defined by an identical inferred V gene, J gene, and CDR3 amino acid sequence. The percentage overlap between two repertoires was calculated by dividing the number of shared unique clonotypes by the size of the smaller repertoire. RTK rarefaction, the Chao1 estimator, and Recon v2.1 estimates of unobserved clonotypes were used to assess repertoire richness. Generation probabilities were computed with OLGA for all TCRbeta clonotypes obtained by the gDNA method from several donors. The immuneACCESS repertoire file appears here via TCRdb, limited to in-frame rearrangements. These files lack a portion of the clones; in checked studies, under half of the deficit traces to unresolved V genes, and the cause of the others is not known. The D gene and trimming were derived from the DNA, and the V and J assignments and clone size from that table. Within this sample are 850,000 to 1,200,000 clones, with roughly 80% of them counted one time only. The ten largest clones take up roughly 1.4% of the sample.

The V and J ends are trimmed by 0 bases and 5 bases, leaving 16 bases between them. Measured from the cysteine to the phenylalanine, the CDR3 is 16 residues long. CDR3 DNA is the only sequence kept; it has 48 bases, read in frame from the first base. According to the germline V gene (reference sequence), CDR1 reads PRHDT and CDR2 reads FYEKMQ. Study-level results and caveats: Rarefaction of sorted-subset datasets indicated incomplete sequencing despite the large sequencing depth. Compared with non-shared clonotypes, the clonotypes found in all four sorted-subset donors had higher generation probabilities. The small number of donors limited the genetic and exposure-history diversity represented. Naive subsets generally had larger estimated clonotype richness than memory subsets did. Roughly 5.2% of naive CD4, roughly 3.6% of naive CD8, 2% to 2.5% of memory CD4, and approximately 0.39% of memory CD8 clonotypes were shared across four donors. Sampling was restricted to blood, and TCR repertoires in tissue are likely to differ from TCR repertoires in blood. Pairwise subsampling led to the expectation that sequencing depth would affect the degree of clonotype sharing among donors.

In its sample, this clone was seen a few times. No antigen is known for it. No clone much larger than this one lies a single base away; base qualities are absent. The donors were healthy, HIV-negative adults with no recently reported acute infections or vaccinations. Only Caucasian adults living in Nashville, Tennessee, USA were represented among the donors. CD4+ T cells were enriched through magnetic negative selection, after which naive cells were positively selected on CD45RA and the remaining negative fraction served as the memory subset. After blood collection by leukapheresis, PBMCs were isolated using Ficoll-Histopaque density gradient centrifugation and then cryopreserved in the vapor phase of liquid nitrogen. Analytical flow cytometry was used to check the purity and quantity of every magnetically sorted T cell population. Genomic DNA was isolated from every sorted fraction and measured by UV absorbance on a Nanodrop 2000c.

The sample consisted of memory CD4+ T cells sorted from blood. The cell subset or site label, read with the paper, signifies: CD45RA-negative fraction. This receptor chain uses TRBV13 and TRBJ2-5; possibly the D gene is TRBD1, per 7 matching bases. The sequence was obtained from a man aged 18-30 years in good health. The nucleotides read TGTGCCAGCAGCTTAGGGGCCAGGGGGGTGGTGGAGACCCAGTACTTC. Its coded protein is CASSLGARGVVETQYF.